The present T cell receptor (beta chain) was sequenced within a study of T cell responses to AZD1222 COVID-19 vaccine. General observations from the study: The donor cohort was predominantly white British with a female majority, and clonal diversity may have been underestimated. In all cases, repertoires were sampled only after the peak T cell response.

Notes on this clone: The antigen is not known.

Trimming left V 6 bases short and J 4 bases short, with 13 bases between. CDR1 is SGHDT and CDR2 is YYEEEE in the germline V gene. The CDR3 has 14 residues. Sequenced by immunoSEQ multiplex PCR; TCRdb stores in-frame clones only, minus some. Of tens of thousands of clones in the sample, approximately 90% were seen once. This sequence joins TRBV5-6 and TRBJ2-2, with D perhaps TRBD1 or TRBD2 (6 bases each). This TCR was sampled from an adult who received the AZD1222 COVID-19 vaccine. This specimen was peripheral blood, taken 28 days after the second AZD1222 dose. CDR3 amino acids: CASTPRGVTGELFF. The CDR3 DNA is TGTGCCAGCACCCCGAGGGGGGTCACCGGGGAGCTGTTTTTT. Filled out from reference TRBV5-6 and TRBJ2-2, the complete variable domain reads DAGVTQSPTHLIKTRGQQVTLRCSPKSGHDTVSWYQQALGQGPQFIFQYYEEEERQRGNFPDRFSGHQFPNYSSELNVNALLLGDSALYLCASTPRGVTGELFFGEGSRLTVL.